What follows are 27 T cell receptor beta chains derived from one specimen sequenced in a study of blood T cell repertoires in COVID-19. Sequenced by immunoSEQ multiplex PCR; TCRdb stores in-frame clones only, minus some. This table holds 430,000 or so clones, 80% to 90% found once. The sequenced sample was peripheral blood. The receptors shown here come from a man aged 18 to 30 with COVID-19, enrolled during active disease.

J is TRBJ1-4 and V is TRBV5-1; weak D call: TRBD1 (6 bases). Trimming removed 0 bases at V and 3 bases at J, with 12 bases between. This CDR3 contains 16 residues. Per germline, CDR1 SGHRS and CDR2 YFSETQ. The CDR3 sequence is CASSLDQGRPNEKLFF. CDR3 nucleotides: TGCGCCAGCAGCTTGGATCAGGGGCGCCCTAATGAAAAACTGTTTTTT.

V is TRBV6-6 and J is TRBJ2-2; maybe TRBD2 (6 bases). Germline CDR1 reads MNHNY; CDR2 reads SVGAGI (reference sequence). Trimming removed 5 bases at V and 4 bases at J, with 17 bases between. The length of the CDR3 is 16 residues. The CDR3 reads CASSRLTSPGTGELFF. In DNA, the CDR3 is TGTGCCAGCAGTAGATTGACTAGTCCGGGCACCGGGGAGCTGTTTTTT.

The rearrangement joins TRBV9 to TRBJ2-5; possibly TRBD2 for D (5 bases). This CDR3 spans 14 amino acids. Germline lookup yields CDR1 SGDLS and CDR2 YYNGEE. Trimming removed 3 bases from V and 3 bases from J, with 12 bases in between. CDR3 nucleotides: TGTGCCAGCAGCGACCCCGGGAACGAAGAGACCCAGTACTTC. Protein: CASSDPGNEETQYF.

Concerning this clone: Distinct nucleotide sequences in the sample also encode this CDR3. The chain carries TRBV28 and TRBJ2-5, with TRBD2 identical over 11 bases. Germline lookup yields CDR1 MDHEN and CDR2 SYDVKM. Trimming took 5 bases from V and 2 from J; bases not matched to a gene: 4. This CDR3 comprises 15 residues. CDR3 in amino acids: CASSLTSGGQETQYF. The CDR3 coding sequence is TGTGCCAGCAGTCTCACTAGCGGGGGTCAAGAGACCCAGTACTTC.

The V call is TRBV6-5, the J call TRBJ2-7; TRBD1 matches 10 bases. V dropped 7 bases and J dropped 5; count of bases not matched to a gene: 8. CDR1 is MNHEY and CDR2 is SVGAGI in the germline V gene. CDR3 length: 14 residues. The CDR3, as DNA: TGTGCCAGCATTCCGGGACAGGGGATCCACGAGCAGTACTTC. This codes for CASIPGQGIHEQYF.

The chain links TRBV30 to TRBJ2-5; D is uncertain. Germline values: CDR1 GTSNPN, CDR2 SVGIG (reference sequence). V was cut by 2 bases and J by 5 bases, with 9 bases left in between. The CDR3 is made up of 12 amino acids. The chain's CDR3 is CAWSLAGETQYF. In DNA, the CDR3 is TGTGCCTGGAGTTTAGCCGGGGAGACCCAGTACTTC.

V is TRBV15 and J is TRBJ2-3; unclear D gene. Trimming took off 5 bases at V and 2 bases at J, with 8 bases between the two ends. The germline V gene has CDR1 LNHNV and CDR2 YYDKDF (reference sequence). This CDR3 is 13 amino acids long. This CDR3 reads CATSVTFTDTQYF. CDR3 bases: TGTGCCACCAGCGTGACTTTCACAGATACGCAGTATTTT.

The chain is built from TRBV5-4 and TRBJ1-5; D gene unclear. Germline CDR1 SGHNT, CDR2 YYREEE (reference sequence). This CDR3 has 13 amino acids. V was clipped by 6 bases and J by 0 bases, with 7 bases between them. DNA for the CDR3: TGTGCCAGCACGGGAGATAGCAATCAGCCCCAGCATTTT. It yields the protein CASTGDSNQPQHF.

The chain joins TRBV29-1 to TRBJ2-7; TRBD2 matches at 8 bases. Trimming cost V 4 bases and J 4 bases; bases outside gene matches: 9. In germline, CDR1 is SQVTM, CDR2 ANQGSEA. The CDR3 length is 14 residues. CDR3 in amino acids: CSVGHATSEYEQYF. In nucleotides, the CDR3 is TGCAGCGTTGGTCATGCGACTAGCGAGTACGAGCAGTACTTC.

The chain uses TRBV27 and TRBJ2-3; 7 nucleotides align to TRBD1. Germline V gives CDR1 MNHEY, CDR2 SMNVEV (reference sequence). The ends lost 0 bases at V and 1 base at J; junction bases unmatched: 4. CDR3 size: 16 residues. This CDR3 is CASSLSWDSRTDTQYF. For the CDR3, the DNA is TGTGCCAGCAGTTTATCGTGGGACAGCCGCACAGATACGCAGTATTTT.

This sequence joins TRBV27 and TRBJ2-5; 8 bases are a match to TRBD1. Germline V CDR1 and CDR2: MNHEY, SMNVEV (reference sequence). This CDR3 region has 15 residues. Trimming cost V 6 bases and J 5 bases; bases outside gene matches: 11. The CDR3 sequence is CASRQDGTGSETQYF. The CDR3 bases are TGTGCCAGCAGACAAGATGGGACAGGCAGCGAGACCCAGTACTTC.

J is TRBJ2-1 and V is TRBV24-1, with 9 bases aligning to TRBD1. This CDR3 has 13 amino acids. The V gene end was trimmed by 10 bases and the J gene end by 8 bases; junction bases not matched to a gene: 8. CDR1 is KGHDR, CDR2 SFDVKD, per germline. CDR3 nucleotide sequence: TGTGCCACTAGCCGGGACAGGGTCGATGAGCAGTTCTTC. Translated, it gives CATSRDRVDEQFF.

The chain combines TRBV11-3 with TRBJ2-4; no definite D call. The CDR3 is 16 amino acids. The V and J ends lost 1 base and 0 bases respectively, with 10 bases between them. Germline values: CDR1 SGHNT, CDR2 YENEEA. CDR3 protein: CASSLGAVLAKNIQYF. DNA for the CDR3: TGTGCCAGCAGCTTAGGGGCAGTACTAGCCAAAAACATTCAGTACTTC.

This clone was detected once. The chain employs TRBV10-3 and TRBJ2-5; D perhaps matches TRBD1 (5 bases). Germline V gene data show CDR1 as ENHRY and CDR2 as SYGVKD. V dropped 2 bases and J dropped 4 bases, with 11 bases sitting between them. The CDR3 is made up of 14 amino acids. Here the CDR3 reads CAISEDLGVETQYF. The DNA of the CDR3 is TGTGCCATCAGTGAGGATCTAGGGGTAGAGACCCAGTACTTC.

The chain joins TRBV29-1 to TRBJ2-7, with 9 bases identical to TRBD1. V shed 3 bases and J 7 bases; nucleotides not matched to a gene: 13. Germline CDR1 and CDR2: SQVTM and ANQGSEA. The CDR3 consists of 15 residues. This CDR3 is CSVEITGTGFGEQYF. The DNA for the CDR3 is TGCAGCGTTGAGATAACCGGGACAGGGTTTGGAGAGCAGTACTTC.

The CDR3 loop is CASSLGQGTGQPQHF. Written as DNA, the CDR3 is TGTGCCAGCAGCTTAGGACAGGGTACGGGGCAGCCCCAGCATTTT. This sequence joins TRBV7-8 and TRBJ1-5, with TRBD1 matching over 7 bases. J gave up 7 bases and V 1 base, and 7 bases lay outside the gene matches. Germline assignment: CDR1 SGHVS and CDR2 FQNEAQ. This CDR3 is built from 15 residues.

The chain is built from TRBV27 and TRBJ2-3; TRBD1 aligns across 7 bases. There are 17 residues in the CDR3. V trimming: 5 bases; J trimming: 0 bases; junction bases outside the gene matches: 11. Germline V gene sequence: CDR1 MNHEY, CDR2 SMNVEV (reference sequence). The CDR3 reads CASSPQYRGTSTDTQYF. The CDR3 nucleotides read TGTGCCAGCAGTCCTCAATACAGGGGAACCAGCACAGATACGCAGTATTTT.

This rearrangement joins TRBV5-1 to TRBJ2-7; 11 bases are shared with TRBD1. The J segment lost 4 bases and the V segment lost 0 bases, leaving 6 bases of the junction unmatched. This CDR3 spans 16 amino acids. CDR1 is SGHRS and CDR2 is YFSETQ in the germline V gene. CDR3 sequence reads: CASSLGFGTGGYEQYF. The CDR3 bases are TGCGCCAGCAGCTTGGGGTTCGGGACAGGGGGTTACGAGCAGTACTTC.

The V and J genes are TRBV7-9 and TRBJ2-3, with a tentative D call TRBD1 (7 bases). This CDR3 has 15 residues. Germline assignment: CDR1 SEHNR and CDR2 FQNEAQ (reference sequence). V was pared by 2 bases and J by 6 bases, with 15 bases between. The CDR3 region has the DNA TGTGCCAGCAGCTTATTGCAGGGGGGAGTGGATACGCAGTATTTT. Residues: CASSLLQGGVDTQYF.

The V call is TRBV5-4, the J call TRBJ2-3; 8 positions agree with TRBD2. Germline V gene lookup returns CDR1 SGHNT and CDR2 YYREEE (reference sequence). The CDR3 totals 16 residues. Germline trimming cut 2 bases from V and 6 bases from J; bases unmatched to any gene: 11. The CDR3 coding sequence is TGTGCCAGCAGCTTAAAAAAAGCGGGGGCTCTTGATACGCAGTATTTT. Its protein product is CASSLKKAGALDTQYF.

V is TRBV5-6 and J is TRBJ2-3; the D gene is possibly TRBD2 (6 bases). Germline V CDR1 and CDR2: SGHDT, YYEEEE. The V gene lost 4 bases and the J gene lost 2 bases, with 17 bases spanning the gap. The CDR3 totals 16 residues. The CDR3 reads CASSPLFGGITDTQYF. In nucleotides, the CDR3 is TGTGCCAGCAGCCCCCTCTTTGGGGGGATCACAGATACGCAGTATTTT. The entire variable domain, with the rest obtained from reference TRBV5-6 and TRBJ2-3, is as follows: DAGVTQSPTHLIKTRGQQVTLRCSPKSGHDTVSWYQQALGQGPQFIFQYYEEEERQRGNFPDRFSGHQFPNYSSELNVNALLLGDSALYLCASSPLFGGITDTQYFGPGTRLTVL.

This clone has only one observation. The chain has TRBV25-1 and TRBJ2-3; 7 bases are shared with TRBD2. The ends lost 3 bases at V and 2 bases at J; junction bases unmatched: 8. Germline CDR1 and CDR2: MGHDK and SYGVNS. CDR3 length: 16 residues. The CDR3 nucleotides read TGTGCCAGCAGTGATATTGGGAGCGGGGTCACAGATACGCAGTATTTT. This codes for CASSDIGSGVTDTQYF.

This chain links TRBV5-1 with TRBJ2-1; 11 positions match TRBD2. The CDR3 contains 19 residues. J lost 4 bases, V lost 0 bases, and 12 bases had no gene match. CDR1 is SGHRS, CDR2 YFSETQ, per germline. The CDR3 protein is CASSLGRYNGLAGYNEQFF. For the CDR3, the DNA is TGCGCCAGCAGCTTGGGGAGGTATAATGGACTAGCGGGTTACAATGAGCAGTTCTTC.

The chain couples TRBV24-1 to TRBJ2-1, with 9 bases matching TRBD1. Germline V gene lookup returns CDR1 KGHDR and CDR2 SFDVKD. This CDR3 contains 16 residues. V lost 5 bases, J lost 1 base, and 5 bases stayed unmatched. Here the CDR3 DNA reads TGTGCCACCAGTGGGTCACAGGGGGCATCCTACAATGAGCAGTTCTTC. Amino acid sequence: CATSGSQGASYNEQFF.

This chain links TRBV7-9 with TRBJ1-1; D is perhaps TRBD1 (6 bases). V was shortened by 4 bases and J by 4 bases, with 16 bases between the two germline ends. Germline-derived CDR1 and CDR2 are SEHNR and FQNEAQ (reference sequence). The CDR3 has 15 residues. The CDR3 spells CASSSGQSASTEAFF. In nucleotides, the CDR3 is TGTGCCAGCAGCTCTGGACAGAGTGCTAGCACTGAAGCTTTCTTT.

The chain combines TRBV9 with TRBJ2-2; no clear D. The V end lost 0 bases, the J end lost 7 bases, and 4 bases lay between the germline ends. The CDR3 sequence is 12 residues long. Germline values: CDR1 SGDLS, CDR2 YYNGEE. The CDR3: CASSVVSGELFF. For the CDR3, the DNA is TGTGCCAGCAGCGTAGTCAGCGGGGAGCTGTTTTTT.

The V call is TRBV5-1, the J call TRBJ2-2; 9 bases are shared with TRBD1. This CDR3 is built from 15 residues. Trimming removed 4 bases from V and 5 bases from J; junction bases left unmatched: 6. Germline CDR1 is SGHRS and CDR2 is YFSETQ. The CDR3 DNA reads TGCGCCAGCAGCCAAGGGACAGGGAAGACCGGGGAGCTGTTTTTT. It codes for CASSQGTGKTGELFF. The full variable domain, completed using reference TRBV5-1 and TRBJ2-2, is KAGVTQTPRYLIKTRGQQVTLSCSPISGHRSVSWYQQTPGQGLQFLFEYFSETQRNKGNFPGRFSGRQFSNSRSEMNVSTLELGDSALYLCASSQGTGKTGELFFGEGSRLTVL.